This is a list of T cell receptor beta chains from one sample in a study of identical twins. Using its own MiXCR run on the 5' RACE reads, TCRdb lists one record per CDR3 protein. The sample carries roughly 700,000 distinct CDR3 sequences, roughly 8% recorded once. These data were also reused for a study on yellow fever vaccine responses in identical twins.

The sequencing input was PBMCs. The receptors were sampled from a woman aged 18-30 years in good health. CDR3s include the opening cysteine and the closing phenylalanine or tryptophan. The order of the fields is CDR3 protein, CDR3 DNA, clone size, J gene, V gene, D gene. D genes are given only for firm matches. Size is omitted from some rows. Given values are once, few, many or a class for expanded clones.

CDR3: CASRGLGYTF
DNA: TGTGCCAGCAGAGGACTAGGCTACACCTTC
size: .
J: TRBJ1-2
V: TRBV12-3/TRBV12-4
D: .

CDR3: CASSLNRSPTGGYTF
DNA: TGTGCCAGCAGCCTGAACAGGAGCCCGACGGGTGGCTACACCTTC
size: many
J: TRBJ1-2
V: TRBV7-2
D: .

CDR3: CASSLGPSRYTDTQYF
DNA: TGCGCCAGCAGCTTGGGGCCTAGCAGATACACAGATACGCAGTATTTT
size: few
J: TRBJ2-3
V: TRBV5-1
D: .

CDR3: CASSLRGGVEDTQYF
DNA: TGTGCCAGCAGCTTACGCGGGGGGGTGGAGGATACGCAGTATTTT
size: .
J: TRBJ2-3
V: TRBV7-6
D: TRBD2

CDR3: CASSARISEQFF
DNA: TGTGCCAGCAGCGCGAGGATCAGTGAGCAGTTCTTC
size: .
J: TRBJ2-1
V: TRBV27
D: .

CDR3: CASSPTPGRTTNEKLFF
DNA: TGCGCCAGCAGCCCTACCCCGGGTAGAACAACTAATGAAAAACTGTTTTTT
size: few
J: TRBJ1-4
V: TRBV5-1
D: .

CDR3: CASSPVGLGAYEQYF
DNA: TGTGCCAGCAGCCCCGTTGGACTAGGGGCCTACGAGCAGTACTTC
size: .
J: TRBJ2-7
V: TRBV14
D: TRBD2

CDR3: CATMGTGGLGANVLTF
DNA: TGTGCCACCATGGGGACAGGGGGTTTGGGGGCCAACGTCCTGACTTTC
size: .
J: TRBJ2-6
V: TRBV24-1
D: TRBD1

CDR3: CASSFLASGNTIYF
DNA: TGTGCCAGCAGTTTCTTAGCCTCTGGAAACACCATATATTTT
size: .
J: TRBJ1-3
V: TRBV12-3/TRBV12-4
D: .

CDR3: CSVLREDIQYF
DNA: TGCAGCGTTTTGCGGGAGGACATTCAGTACTTC
size: .
J: TRBJ2-4
V: TRBV29-1
D: TRBD2

CDR3: CASSGRLAGRETQYF
DNA: TGTGCCAGCTCAGGGCGACTAGCGGGGAGAGAGACCCAGTACTTC
size: few
J: TRBJ2-5
V: TRBV18
D: TRBD2

CDR3: CATLPLDGPYEQYF
DNA: TGTGCCACCCTCCCACTCGACGGCCCCTACGAGCAGTACTTC
size: few
J: TRBJ2-7
V: TRBV10-3
D: .

CDR3: CASTTRGSADTQYF
DNA: TGTGCCAGCACAACTAGAGGATCGGCAGATACGCAGTATTTT
size: .
J: TRBJ2-3
V: TRBV6-1
D: .

CDR3: CASSPHPLGDRLETQYF
DNA: TGTGCCAGCAGCCCCCACCCCCTGGGGGACCGGTTGGAGACCCAGTACTTC
size: few
J: TRBJ2-5
V: TRBV7-2
D: .

CDR3: CASSYYSSTGPSTDTQYF
DNA: TGTGCCAGCAGTTACTATTCCTCCACAGGGCCTAGCACAGATACGCAGTATTTT
size: .
J: TRBJ2-3
V: TRBV6-5
D: .

CDR3: CSARAAAGGSVSSYEQYF
DNA: TGCAGTGCTAGAGCAGCGGCGGGGGGCAGTGTTAGCTCCTACGAGCAGTACTTC
size: few
J: TRBJ2-7
V: TRBV20-1
D: TRBD2

CDR3: CASSPGAYSNQPQHF
DNA: TGTGCCAGCAGTCCCGGGGCCTATAGCAATCAGCCCCAGCATTTT
size: few
J: TRBJ1-5
V: TRBV6-1
D: .

CDR3: CASTPDRAPYEQYF
DNA: TGTGCCAGCACCCCGGACAGGGCTCCCTACGAGCAGTACTTC
size: many
J: TRBJ2-7
V: TRBV7-9
D: TRBD1

CDR3: CASSLGDRIAGNTIYF
DNA: TGTGCCAGCAGTTTGGGCGACCGAATTGCTGGAAACACCATATATTTT
size: .
J: TRBJ1-3
V: TRBV28
D: .

CDR3: CASSLGETAREQFF
DNA: TGTGCTAGCAGCTTAGGAGAGACAGCCCGAGAGCAGTTCTTC
size: few
J: TRBJ2-1
V: TRBV7-7
D: .

CDR3: CASSYLTSGKGTQYF
DNA: TGTGCCAGCAGTTACCTAACTAGCGGGAAGGGTACGCAGTATTTT
size: .
J: TRBJ2-3
V: TRBV6-5
D: TRBD2

CDR3: CASRQTSGYPYEQYF
DNA: TGTGCCAGCAGACAGACTAGCGGGTACCCCTACGAGCAGTACTTC
size: few
J: TRBJ2-7
V: TRBV6-1
D: TRBD2

CDR3: CASGLQETQYF
DNA: TGTGCCAGCGGCCTTCAGGAGACCCAGTACTTC
size: many
J: TRBJ2-5
V: TRBV3-1
D: .

CDR3: CASRLQRNEQFF
DNA: TGTGCCAGCCGACTACAACGCAATGAGCAGTTCTTC
size: .
J: TRBJ2-1
V: TRBV2
D: .

CDR3: CASSQATSQGELFF
DNA: TGCGCCAGCAGCCAAGCCACTAGTCAAGGGGAGCTGTTTTTT
size: .
J: TRBJ2-2
V: TRBV4-3
D: .

CDR3: CASSLAGEFNEQFF
DNA: TGTGCCAGCAGCCTAGCGGGAGAGTTCAATGAGCAGTTCTTC
size: many
J: TRBJ2-1
V: TRBV6-1
D: TRBD2

CDR3: CASSPPLAGGWNNEQFF
DNA: TGTGCCAGCAGCCCTCCCTTAGCGGGAGGATGGAACAATGAGCAGTTCTTC
size: many
J: TRBJ2-1
V: TRBV6-2/TRBV6-3
D: TRBD2

CDR3: CASSVAGWQGAYNEQFF
DNA: TGTGCCAGCAGCGTAGCTGGATGGCAGGGGGCATACAATGAGCAGTTCTTC
size: few
J: TRBJ2-1
V: TRBV9
D: TRBD1

CDR3: CASSVRGGSPQETQYF
DNA: TGTGCCAGCAGCGTCCGAGGCGGGAGTCCGCAAGAGACCCAGTACTTC
size: few
J: TRBJ2-5
V: TRBV9
D: TRBD2

CDR3: CASSFLKDEQYF
DNA: TGTGCCAGCAGCTTTTTGAAGGACGAGCAGTACTTC
size: many
J: TRBJ2-7
V: TRBV5-5
D: .

CDR3: CASSLGFRGDTQYF
DNA: TGTGCCAGCAGCTTGGGGTTTCGGGGAGATACGCAGTATTTT
size: many
J: TRBJ2-3
V: TRBV7-8
D: .

CDR3: CATSSGQGVDYEQYF
DNA: TGTGCCACCAGCAGCGGACAGGGGGTGGACTACGAGCAGTACTTC
size: few
J: TRBJ2-7
V: TRBV15
D: TRBD1

CDR3: CSATSGSRSEEQYF
DNA: TGCAGTGCTACTAGCGGGAGTCGGTCGGAAGAGCAGTACTTC
size: many
J: TRBJ2-7
V: TRBV20-1
D: TRBD2

CDR3: CASSLVCGMADTQYF
DNA: TGTGCCAGCAGCTTGGTGTGCGGAATGGCAGATACGCAGTATTTT
size: few
J: TRBJ2-3
V: TRBV7-8
D: .

CDR3: CASSLLVFGMGQPQHF
DNA: TGTGCCAGCAGTTTGTTGGTATTCGGGATGGGACAGCCCCAGCATTTT
size: many
J: TRBJ1-5
V: TRBV28
D: .

CDR3: CASSVLAGSPGNEQFF
DNA: TGTGCCAGCAGCGTTTTAGCGGGGTCTCCCGGCAATGAGCAGTTCTTC
size: few
J: TRBJ2-1
V: TRBV5-5
D: TRBD2

CDR3: CASSQESGTGYSGNTIYF
DNA: TGCGCCAGCAGCCAAGAAAGTGGGACAGGATACTCTGGAAACACCATATATTTT
size: many
J: TRBJ1-3
V: TRBV4-1
D: TRBD1

CDR3: CASSMGLAERTDTQYF
DNA: TGTGCCAGTTCTATGGGGCTAGCTGAACGAACAGATACGCAGTATTTT
size: few
J: TRBJ2-3
V: TRBV12-3/TRBV12-4
D: .

CDR3: CASSQGRFSEAFF
DNA: TGCGCCAGCAGCCAAGGTCGTTTCTCTGAAGCTTTCTTT
size: .
J: TRBJ1-1
V: TRBV4-3
D: .

CDR3: CASSRTTGYPEQYF
DNA: TGTGCCAGCAGCCGGACCACAGGGTACCCCGAGCAGTACTTC
size: few
J: TRBJ2-7
V: TRBV3-1
D: .

CDR3: CASSPRSGRARNEQFF
DNA: TGTGCCAGCTCACCACGGAGCGGGAGGGCCAGGAATGAGCAGTTCTTC
size: few
J: TRBJ2-1
V: TRBV18
D: TRBD2

CDR3: CASSLATKGTGGADTQYF
DNA: TGTGCCAGCAGCTTAGCGACCAAAGGGACAGGGGGCGCAGATACGCAGTATTTT
size: many
J: TRBJ2-3
V: TRBV7-2
D: TRBD1

CDR3: CASGMDRGGYSPLHF
DNA: TGTGCCAGCGGCATGGACAGGGGAGGTTATTCACCCCTCCACTTT
size: few
J: TRBJ1-6
V: TRBV7-2
D: TRBD1

CDR3: CASADSGGLETQYF
DNA: TGTGCCAGCGCGGATAGCGGGGGGTTAGAGACCCAGTACTTC
size: .
J: TRBJ2-5
V: TRBV7-3
D: TRBD2

CDR3: CASSFRLYNEQFF
DNA: TGTGCCAGCAGTTTTCGGCTGTACAATGAGCAGTTCTTC
size: many
J: TRBJ2-1
V: TRBV12-3/TRBV12-4
D: .

CDR3: CSVARDNVNTQYF
DNA: TGCAGCGTGGCCCGGGACAATGTGAATACGCAGTATTTT
size: few
J: TRBJ2-3
V: TRBV29-1
D: .

CDR3: CASSPLPTPRNEQFF
DNA: TGTGCCAGCAGCCCCCTACCGACCCCACGCAATGAGCAGTTCTTC
size: many
J: TRBJ2-1
V: TRBV11-2
D: .

CDR3: CASSTGLNYEQYF
DNA: TGTGCCAGCAGTACGGGACTAAACTACGAGCAGTACTTC
size: many
J: TRBJ2-7
V: TRBV6-6
D: TRBD2

CDR3: CASSTGQASTMETQYF
DNA: TGTGCCAGTAGTACCGGACAGGCGTCCACAATGGAGACCCAGTACTTC
size: .
J: TRBJ2-5
V: TRBV19
D: TRBD1

CDR3: CAAKAYTDTQYF
DNA: TGTGCCGCAAAAGCCTACACAGATACGCAGTATTTT
size: many
J: TRBJ2-3
V: TRBV12-3/TRBV12-4
D: .

CDR3: CASSLEANYEQYF
DNA: TGTGCTAGCAGCTTAGAAGCCAACTACGAGCAGTACTTC
size: many
J: TRBJ2-7
V: TRBV7-7
D: .

CDR3: CASSHLSGAGELFF
DNA: TGCGCCAGCAGCCATTTGTCGGGAGCCGGGGAGCTGTTTTTT
size: .
J: TRBJ2-2
V: TRBV5-1
D: .

CDR3: CASSQVVFETQYF
DNA: TGTGCCAGCAGCCAAGTGGTTTTCGAGACCCAGTACTTC
size: few
J: TRBJ2-5
V: TRBV3-1
D: .

CDR3: CSASDRGDGSGELFF
DNA: TGCAGTGCTTCTGACAGGGGGGATGGCTCCGGGGAGCTGTTTTTT
size: .
J: TRBJ2-2
V: TRBV20-1
D: TRBD1

CDR3: CASTPNVWNEQFF
DNA: TGTGCCAGCACCCCCAACGTCTGGAATGAGCAGTTCTTC
size: .
J: TRBJ2-1
V: TRBV7-2
D: .

CDR3: CSARALAGGQGTGELFF
DNA: TGCAGTGCTAGAGCACTAGCGGGGGGGCAGGGCACCGGGGAGCTGTTTTTT
size: few
J: TRBJ2-2
V: TRBV20-1
D: TRBD2

CDR3: CASTPSQRTDTQYF
DNA: TGTGCCAGCACCCCATCTCAGCGCACAGATACGCAGTATTTT
size: .
J: TRBJ2-3
V: TRBV28
D: .